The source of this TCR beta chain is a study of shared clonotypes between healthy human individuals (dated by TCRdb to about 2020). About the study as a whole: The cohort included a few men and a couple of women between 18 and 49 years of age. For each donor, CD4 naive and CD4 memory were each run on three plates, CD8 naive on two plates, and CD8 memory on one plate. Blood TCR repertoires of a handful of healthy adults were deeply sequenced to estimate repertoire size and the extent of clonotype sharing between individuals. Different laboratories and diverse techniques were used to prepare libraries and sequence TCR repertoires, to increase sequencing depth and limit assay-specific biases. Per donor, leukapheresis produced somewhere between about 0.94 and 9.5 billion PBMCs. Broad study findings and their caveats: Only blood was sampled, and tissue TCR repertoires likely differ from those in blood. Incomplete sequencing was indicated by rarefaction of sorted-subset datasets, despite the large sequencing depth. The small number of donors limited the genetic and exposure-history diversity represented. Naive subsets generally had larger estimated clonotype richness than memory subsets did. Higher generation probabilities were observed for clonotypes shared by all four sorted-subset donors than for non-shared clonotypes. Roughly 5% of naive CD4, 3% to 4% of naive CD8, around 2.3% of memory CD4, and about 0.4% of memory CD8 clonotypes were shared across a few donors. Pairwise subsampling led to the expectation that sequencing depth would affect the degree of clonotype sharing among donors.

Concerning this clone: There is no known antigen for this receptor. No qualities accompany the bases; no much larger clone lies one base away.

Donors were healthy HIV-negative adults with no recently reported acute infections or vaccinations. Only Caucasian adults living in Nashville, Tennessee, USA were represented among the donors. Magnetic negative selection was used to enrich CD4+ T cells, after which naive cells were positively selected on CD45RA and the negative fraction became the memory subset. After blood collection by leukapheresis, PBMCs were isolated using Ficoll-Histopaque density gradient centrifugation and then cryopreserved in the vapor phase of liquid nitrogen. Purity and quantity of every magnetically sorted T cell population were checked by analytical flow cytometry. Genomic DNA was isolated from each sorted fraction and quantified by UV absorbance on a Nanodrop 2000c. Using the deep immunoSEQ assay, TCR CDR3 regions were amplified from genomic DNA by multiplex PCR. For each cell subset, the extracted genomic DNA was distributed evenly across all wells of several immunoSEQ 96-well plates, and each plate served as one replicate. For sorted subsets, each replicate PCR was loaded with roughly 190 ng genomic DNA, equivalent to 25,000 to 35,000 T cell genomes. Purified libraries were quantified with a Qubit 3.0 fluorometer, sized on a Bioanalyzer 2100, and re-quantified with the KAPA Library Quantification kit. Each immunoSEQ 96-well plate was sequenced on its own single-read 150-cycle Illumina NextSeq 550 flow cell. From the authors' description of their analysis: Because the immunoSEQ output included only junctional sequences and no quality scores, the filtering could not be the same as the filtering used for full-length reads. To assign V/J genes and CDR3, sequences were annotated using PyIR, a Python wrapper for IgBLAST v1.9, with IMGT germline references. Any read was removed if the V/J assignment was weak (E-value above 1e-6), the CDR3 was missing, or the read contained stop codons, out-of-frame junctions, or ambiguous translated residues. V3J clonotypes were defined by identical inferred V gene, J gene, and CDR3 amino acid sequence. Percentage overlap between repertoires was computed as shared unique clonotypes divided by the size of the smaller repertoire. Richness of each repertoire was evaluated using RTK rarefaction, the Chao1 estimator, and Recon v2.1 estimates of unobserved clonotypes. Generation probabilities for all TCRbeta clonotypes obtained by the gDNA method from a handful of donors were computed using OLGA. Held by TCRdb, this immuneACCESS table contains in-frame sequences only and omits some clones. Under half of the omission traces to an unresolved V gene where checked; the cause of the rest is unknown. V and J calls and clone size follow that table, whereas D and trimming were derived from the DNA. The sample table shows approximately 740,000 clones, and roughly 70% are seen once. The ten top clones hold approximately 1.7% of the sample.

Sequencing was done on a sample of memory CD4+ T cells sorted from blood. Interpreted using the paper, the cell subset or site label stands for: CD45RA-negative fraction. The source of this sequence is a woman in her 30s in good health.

The CDR3 protein: CASRPGQGANQPQHF. Read as DNA, the sequence is TGTGCCAGCAGGCCGGGACAGGGGGCCAATCAGCCCCAGCATTTT. The rearrangement combines TRBV27 with TRBJ1-5; 12 central bases correspond to TRBD1. From the cysteine up to the phenylalanine, the CDR3 has a length of 15 residues. This entry keeps only the CDR3 DNA: 45 bases, framed from base 1. Relative to germline, V is missing 6 bases and J is missing 3 bases, with 3 bases of the junction outside any gene match. Via the germline V gene (reference sequence), CDR1 is MNHEY and CDR2 SMNVEV.